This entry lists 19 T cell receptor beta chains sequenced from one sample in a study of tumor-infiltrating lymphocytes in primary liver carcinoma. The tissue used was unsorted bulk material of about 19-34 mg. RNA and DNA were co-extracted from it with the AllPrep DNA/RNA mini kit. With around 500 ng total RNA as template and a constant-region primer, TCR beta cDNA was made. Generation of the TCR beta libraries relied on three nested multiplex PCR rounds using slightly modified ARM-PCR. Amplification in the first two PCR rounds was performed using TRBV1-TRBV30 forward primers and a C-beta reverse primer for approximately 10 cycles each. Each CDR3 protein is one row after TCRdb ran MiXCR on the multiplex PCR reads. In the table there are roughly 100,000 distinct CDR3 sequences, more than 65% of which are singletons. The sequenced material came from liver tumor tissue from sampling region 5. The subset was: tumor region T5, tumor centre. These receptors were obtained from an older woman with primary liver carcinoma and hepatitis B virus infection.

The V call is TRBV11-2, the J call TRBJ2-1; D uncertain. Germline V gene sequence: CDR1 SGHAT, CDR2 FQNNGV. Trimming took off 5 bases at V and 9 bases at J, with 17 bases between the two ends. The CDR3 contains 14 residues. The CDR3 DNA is TGTGCCAGCAGCCCCCAGCGCTCTTCGCGTGAGCAGTTCTTC. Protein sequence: CASSPQRSSREQFF.

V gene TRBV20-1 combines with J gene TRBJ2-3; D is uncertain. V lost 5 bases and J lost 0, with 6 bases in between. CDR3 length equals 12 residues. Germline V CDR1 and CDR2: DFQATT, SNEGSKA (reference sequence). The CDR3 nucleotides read TGCAGTGCTCAATCTAGCACAGATACGCAGTATTTT. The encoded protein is CSAQSSTDTQYF.

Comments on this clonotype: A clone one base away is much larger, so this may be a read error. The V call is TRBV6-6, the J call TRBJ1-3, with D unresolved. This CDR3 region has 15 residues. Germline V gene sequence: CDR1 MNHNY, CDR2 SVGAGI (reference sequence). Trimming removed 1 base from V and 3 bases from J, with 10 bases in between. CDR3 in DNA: TGTGCCAGCAGTTACTTAGGAGTTTTTGGAAACACCATATATTTT. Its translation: CASSYLGVFGNTIYF.

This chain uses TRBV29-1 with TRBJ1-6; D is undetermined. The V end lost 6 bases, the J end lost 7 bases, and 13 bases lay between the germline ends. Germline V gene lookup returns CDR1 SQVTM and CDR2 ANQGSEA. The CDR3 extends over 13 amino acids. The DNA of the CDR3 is TGCAGCGTCGGATATGGTGGGAATTCACCCCTCCACTTT. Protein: CSVGYGGNSPLHF. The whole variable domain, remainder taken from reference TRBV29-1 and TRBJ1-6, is SAVISQKPSRDICQRGTSLTIQCQVDSQVTMMFWYRQQPGQSLTLIATANQGSEATYESGFVIDKFPISRPNLTFSTLTVSNMSPEDSSIYLCSVGYGGNSPLHFGNGTRLTVT.

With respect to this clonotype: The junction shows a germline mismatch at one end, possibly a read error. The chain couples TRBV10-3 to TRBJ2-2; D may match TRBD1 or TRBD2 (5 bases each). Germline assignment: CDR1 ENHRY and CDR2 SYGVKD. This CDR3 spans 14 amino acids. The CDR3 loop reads CAINESRGPGELFF. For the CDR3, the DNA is TGTGCCATCAATGAATCAAGGGGTCCCGGGGAGCTATTTTTT.

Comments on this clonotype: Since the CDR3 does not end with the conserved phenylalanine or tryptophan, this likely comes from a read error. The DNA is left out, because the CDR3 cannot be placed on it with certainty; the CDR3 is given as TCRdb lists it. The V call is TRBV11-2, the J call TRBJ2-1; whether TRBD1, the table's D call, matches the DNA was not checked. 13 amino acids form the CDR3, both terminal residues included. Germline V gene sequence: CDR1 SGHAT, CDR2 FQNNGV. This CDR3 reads CASSLEGAGRQLL.

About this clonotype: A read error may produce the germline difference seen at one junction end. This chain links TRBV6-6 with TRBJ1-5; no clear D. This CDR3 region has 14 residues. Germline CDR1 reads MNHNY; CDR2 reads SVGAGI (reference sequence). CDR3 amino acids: CAGSYDMADQPQHF. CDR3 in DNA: TGTGCCGGCAGCTACGACATGGCGGATCAGCCCCAGCATTTT.

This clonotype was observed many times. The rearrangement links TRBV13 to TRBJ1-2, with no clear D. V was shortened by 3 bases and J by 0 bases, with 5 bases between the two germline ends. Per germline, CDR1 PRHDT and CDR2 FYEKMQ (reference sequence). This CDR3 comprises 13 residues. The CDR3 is CASSFETNYGYTF. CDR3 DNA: TGTGCCAGCAGCTTCGAAACTAACTATGGCTACACCTTC.

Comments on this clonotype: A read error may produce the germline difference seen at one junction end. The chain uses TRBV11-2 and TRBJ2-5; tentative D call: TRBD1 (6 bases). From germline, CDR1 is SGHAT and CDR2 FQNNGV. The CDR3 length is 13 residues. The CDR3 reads CASSSTGLETQCF. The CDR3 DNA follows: TGTGCCAGCAGCTCTACAGGGCTGGAGACCCAGTGCTTC. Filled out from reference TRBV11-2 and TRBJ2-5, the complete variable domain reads EAGVAQSPRYKIIEKRQSVAFWCNPISGHATLYWYQQILGQGPKLLIQFQNNGVVDDSQLPKDRFSAERLKGVDSTLKIQPAKLEDSAVYLCASSSTGLETQCFGPGTRLLVL.

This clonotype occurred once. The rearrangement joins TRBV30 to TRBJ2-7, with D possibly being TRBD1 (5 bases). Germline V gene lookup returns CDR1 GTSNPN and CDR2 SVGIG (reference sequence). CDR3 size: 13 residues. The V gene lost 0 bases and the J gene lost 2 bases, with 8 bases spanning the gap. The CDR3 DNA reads TGTGCCTGGAGTGTAGTGGGGCCCTACGAGCAGTACTTC. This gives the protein CAWSVVGPYEQYF.

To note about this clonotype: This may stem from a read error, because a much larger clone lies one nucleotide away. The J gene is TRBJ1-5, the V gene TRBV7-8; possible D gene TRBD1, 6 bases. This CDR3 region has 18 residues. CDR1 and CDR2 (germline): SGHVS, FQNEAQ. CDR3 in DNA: TGTGCCGGCAGCCCTTCCCGCCCAAGACAGGCGCGCAATCAGCCCCAGCATTTT. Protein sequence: CAGSPSRPRQARNQPQHF.

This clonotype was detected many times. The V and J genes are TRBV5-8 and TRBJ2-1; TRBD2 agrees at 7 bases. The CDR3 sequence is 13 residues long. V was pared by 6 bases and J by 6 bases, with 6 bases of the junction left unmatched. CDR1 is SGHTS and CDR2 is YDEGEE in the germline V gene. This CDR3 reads CASNIGTTNEQFF. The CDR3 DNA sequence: TGTGCCAGCAACATCGGGACTACCAATGAGCAGTTCTTC.

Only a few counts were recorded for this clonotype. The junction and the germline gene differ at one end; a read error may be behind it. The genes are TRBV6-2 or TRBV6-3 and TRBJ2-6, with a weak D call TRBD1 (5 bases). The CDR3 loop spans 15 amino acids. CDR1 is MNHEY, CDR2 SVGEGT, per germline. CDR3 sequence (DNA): TGTGCCAGTAGTCCTCTCGGTTCTGGGGCCAACGACCTGACTTTC. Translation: CASSPLGSGANDLTF.

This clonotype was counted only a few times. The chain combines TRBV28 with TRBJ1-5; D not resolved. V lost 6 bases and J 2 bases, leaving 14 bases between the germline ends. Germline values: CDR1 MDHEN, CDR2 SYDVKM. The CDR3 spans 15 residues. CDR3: CASSPTWAGNQPQHF. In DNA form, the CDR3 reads TGTGCCAGCAGCCCTACGTGGGCGGGCAATCAGCCCCAGCATTTT. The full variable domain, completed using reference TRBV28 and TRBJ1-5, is DVKVTQSSRYLVKRTGEKVFLECVQDMDHENMFWYRQDPGLGLRLIYFSYDVKMKEKGDIPEGYSVSREKKERFSLILESASTNQTSMYLCASSPTWAGNQPQHFGDGTRLSIL.

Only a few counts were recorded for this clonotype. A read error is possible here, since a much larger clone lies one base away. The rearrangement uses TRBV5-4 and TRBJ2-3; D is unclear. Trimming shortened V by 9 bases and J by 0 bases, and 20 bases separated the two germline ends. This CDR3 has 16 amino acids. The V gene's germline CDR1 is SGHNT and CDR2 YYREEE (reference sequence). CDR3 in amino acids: CATGPPFGTSTDTQYF. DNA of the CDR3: TGTGCCACCGGTCCCCCATTTGGTACTAGCACAGATACGCAGTATTTT.

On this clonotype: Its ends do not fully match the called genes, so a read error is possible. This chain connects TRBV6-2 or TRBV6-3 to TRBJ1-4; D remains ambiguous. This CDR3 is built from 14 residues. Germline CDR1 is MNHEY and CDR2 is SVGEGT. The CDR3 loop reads CASNYGGAAEELFF. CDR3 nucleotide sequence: TGTGCTAGCAATTACGGTGGAGCGGCCGAAGAACTGTTTTTT.

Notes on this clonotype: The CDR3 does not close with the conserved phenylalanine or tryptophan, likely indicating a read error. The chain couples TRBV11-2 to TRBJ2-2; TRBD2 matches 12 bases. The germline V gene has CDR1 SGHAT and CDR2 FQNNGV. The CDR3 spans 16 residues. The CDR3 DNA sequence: TGTGCCAACAGCTTCCGACTAGCGGGAGATGCGGGGGAGCTGTTTTCC. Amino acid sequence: CANSFRLAGDAGELFS.

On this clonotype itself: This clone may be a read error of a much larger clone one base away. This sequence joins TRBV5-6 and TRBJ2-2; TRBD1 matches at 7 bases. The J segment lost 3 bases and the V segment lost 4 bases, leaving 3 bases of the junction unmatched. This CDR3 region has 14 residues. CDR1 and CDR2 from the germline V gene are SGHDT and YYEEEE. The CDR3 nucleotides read TGTGCCAGCAGCCGGGACAGATACACCGGGGAGCTGTTTTTT. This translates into CASSRDRYTGELFF.

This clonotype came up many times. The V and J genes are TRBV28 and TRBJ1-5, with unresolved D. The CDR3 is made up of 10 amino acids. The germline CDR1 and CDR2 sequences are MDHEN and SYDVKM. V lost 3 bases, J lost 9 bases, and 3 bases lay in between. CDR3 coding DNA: TGTGCCAGCAGTTTTGGGCCCCAGCATTTT. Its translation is CASSFGPQHF.